What follows are 25 T cell receptor beta chains derived from one specimen sequenced in a study of Ad26.COV2.S vaccination and SARS-CoV-2 variants. Sample treatment: roughly 19 received Ad26.COV2.S at low or high dose, single or two shots; roughly 5 received placebo; per-sample allocation not given. Day 63 after the first vaccine or placebo injection was the time point for sampling. The repertoire was sequenced with immunoSEQ multiplex PCR; TCRdb's copy has only in-frame clones and lacks some. The sample lists roughly 400,000 clones, about 90% occurring once. Here the sequenced sample was peripheral blood, taken in a trial of Ad26.COV2.S vaccine versus placebo. All receptors derive from a person between 18 and 65 years old who received the Ad26.COV2.S COVID-19 vaccine or a placebo.

V is TRBV30 and J is TRBJ2-1; 7 bases fit TRBD2. The CDR3 sequence is 13 residues long. Per the germline V gene, CDR1 is GTSNPN and CDR2 is SVGIG (reference sequence). V shed 3 bases, J shed 6 bases, and the junction held 5 bases outside the gene matches. The CDR3 DNA is TGTGCCTGGAGGGCTAGCGGAGGCAATGAGCAGTTCTTC. Its protein product is CAWRASGGNEQFF.

The rearrangement uses TRBV27 and TRBJ2-7; TRBD2 matches at 10 bases. J was trimmed by 3 bases and V by 6 bases; bases with no gene match: 5. Germline-derived CDR1 and CDR2 are MNHEY and SMNVEV (reference sequence). This CDR3 has 14 amino acids. As DNA, the CDR3 is TGTGCCAGCAGCGAGCGGGAGGGAATCTACGAGCAGTACTTC. This encodes CASSEREGIYEQYF.

The chain combines TRBV7-9 with TRBJ1-5, with TRBD1 matching 7 bases. Unmatched junction bases numbered 4, after V lost 5 bases and J lost 3 bases. The length of the CDR3 is 14 residues. CDR1 and CDR2 (germline): SEHNR, FQNEAQ (reference sequence). CDR3 bases: TGTGCCAGCAGCCGTACAGGGGTCAATCAGCCCCAGCATTTT. It translates to CASSRTGVNQPQHF.

The CDR3 DNA reads TGTGCCAGCAGTGGACACCTCGAGCAGTACTTC. Protein: CASSGHLEQYF. This chain uses TRBV2 with TRBJ2-7; no clear D. The germline V gene encodes CDR1 SNHLY and CDR2 FYNNEI. The V and J ends lost 4 bases and 6 bases respectively, with 7 bases between them. This CDR3 region has 11 residues.

The V call is TRBV7-9, the J call TRBJ2-2, with D possibly TRBD1 on 5 matching bases. V lost 5 bases, J lost 2 bases, and 9 bases lay in between. Germline V gene data show CDR1 as SEHNR and CDR2 as FQNEAQ (reference sequence). The CDR3 totals 14 residues. The CDR3, as DNA: TGTGCCAGCAGCCTCGACAGAAACACCGGGGAGCTGTTTTTT. Translated, it gives CASSLDRNTGELFF.

Only one count was recorded for this clone. The CDR3 bases are TGCGCCAGCGGAACCCAGGAGAACTATGGCTACACCTTC. Translated: CASGTQENYGYTF. The gene calls are TRBV5-1 and TRBJ1-2; D gene unclear. In germline, CDR1 is SGHRS, CDR2 YFSETQ. V lost 7 bases and J 2 bases, leaving 12 bases between the germline ends. The CDR3 has 13 amino acids.

V is TRBV2 and J is TRBJ2-7; 12 positions agree with TRBD2. Losses at the gene ends were 4 bases for V and 1 base for J; bases not matched to a gene: 8. The CDR3 has 17 residues. Germline V gene data show CDR1 as SNHLY and CDR2 as FYNNEI. CDR3: CASSGPTSGSLSYEQYF. CDR3 bases: TGTGCCAGCAGTGGGCCGACTAGCGGGAGCCTGTCCTACGAGCAGTACTTC.

J is TRBJ2-7 and V is TRBV7-7, with TRBD2 matching 13 bases. The germline V gene encodes CDR1 SSHAT and CDR2 FNYEAQ (reference sequence). Germline trimming cut 0 bases from V and 4 bases from J; bases unmatched to any gene: 6. The CDR3 loop spans 17 amino acids. CDR3: CASSLAPGLAGPYEQYF. Written as DNA, the CDR3 is TGTGCCAGCAGCTTAGCCCCGGGACTAGCGGGACCGTACGAGCAGTACTTC.

The chain is built from TRBV15 and TRBJ2-7; 7 bases map to TRBD2. Trimming cost V 0 bases and J 0 bases; bases outside gene matches: 5. This CDR3 region has 16 residues. Per the germline V gene, CDR1 is LNHNV and CDR2 is YYDKDF (reference sequence). CDR3 bases: TGTGCCACCAGCAGAGATCTAGCGGTGATCTCCTACGAGCAGTACTTC. Translation gives CATSRDLAVISYEQYF.

This clone occurred a few times. The chain has TRBV27 and TRBJ1-2; 7 bases fit TRBD1. The CDR3 covers 14 residues. J gave up 7 bases and V 5 bases, and 10 bases lay outside the gene matches. Germline lookup yields CDR1 MNHEY and CDR2 SMNVEV (reference sequence). CDR3 amino acids: CASSTLQGQAGYTF. In DNA form, the CDR3 reads TGTGCCAGCAGTACCCTACAGGGGCAGGCTGGCTACACCTTC.

V and J are TRBV28 and TRBJ2-1; 15 positions match TRBD2. CDR1 MDHEN and CDR2 SYDVKM come from the germline V gene. This CDR3 is 18 amino acids long. J gave up 7 bases and V 5 bases, and 12 bases lay outside the gene matches. The CDR3 sequence is CASSLGLAGGPRGNEQFF. The CDR3 DNA is TGTGCCAGCAGTCTAGGACTAGCGGGAGGGCCCCGGGGGAATGAGCAGTTCTTC.

CDR3 sequence reads: CAWSVSGQGITGELFF. CDR3 coding DNA: TGTGCCTGGAGTGTTTCGGGACAGGGGATAACCGGGGAGCTGTTTTTT. The rearrangement links TRBV30 to TRBJ2-2; TRBD1 agrees at 10 bases. Germline CDR1 and CDR2: GTSNPN and SVGIG (reference sequence). J lost 5 bases, V lost 0 bases, and 6 bases had no gene match. This CDR3 is built from 16 residues.

V is TRBV3-1 (or the pseudogene TRBV3-2) and J is TRBJ2-2; 13 positions match TRBD2. The germline V gene encodes CDR1 LGHDT and CDR2 YNNKEL (reference sequence). With 0 bases clipped from V and 5 bases from J, the junction kept 15 bases outside the gene matches. The CDR3 runs 21 residues. The CDR3 DNA reads as TGTGCCAGCAGCCAAGAACTGGTTCTGACGGGACTAGCGGGATATACCGGGGAGCTGTTTTTT. It encodes CASSQELVLTGLAGYTGELFF.

The chain has TRBV23-1 and TRBJ2-7, with TRBD2 matching 9 bases. TRBV23-1 is an open reading frame, and its role is uncertain. V shed 2 bases and J 2 bases; nucleotides not matched to a gene: 7. The CDR3 is 16 residues long. The CDR3 DNA sequence: TGCGCCAGCAGTCAAAAGGGGGCGGGAGGGCCCTACGAGCAGTACTTC. Translation gives CASSQKGAGGPYEQYF.

The sample holds one count of this clone. The genes are TRBV29-1 and TRBJ2-7; D tentatively reads TRBD1 or TRBD2 (5 bases each). Germline V CDR1 and CDR2: SQVTM, ANQGSEA. This CDR3 has 14 residues. The V end lost 6 bases, the J end lost 0 bases, and 15 bases lay between the germline ends. The CDR3 DNA reads as TGCAGCGTCCACGAGGGGAACCCCTCCTACGAGCAGTACTTC. Its protein is CSVHEGNPSYEQYF.

The V call is TRBV27, the J call TRBJ2-6, with D perhaps TRBD2 (5 bases). The CDR3 consists of 17 residues. The V end was cut by 3 bases, the J end by 0 bases, with 12 bases between. Germline CDR1 MNHEY, CDR2 SMNVEV (reference sequence). The CDR3 DNA is TGTGCCAGCAGTTTCCGCGGACTGACCTCTGGGGCCAACGTCCTGACTTTC. Amino acid sequence: CASSFRGLTSGANVLTF.

V and J are TRBV2 and TRBJ1-2; D gene ambiguous. From germline, CDR1 is SNHLY and CDR2 FYNNEI. The length of the CDR3 is 12 residues. Trimming shortened V by 6 bases and J by 1 base, and 6 bases separated the two germline ends. The CDR3 DNA follows: TGTGCCAGCAGGGCAGATAACTATGGCTACACCTTC. Translation gives CASRADNYGYTF.

J is TRBJ2-7 and V is TRBV19; D ambiguous. The ends were cut back, 4 bases at V and 12 bases at J, with 16 bases in the middle. From germline, CDR1 is LNHDA and CDR2 SQIVND (reference sequence). CDR3 length equals 12 residues. The CDR3 loop reads CASSTLDGRRYF. The CDR3 region has the DNA TGTGCCAGTAGTACCTTGGACGGAAGGAGGTACTTC. Combining the CDR3 with reference TRBV19 and TRBJ2-7 gives the whole variable domain DGGITQSPKYLFRKEGQNVTLSCEQNLNHDAMYWYRQDPGQGLRLIYYSQIVNDFQKGDIAEGYSVSREKKESFPLTVTSAQKNPTAFYLCASSTLDGRRYFGPGTRLTVT.

V is TRBV5-1 and J is TRBJ2-2; TRBD2 aligns across 11 bases. J gave up 6 bases and V 4 bases, and 11 bases lay outside the gene matches. This CDR3 region has 17 residues. The germline V gene encodes CDR1 SGHRS and CDR2 YFSETQ. CDR3 amino acids: CASSQATSGSLAGELFF. CDR3 nucleotide sequence: TGCGCCAGCAGCCAGGCCACTAGCGGGAGTCTCGCCGGGGAGCTGTTTTTT.

This chain joins TRBV7-2 and TRBJ2-3; D not certain. The V and J ends lost 3 bases and 3 bases respectively, with 7 bases between them. Germline V gives CDR1 SGHTA, CDR2 FQGNSA. This CDR3 has 13 amino acids. CDR3 amino acids: CASSFPNTDTQYF. CDR3 bases: TGTGCCAGCAGCTTCCCTAATACAGATACGCAGTATTTT.

The V gene is TRBV6-2 or TRBV6-3, the J gene TRBJ2-7, with 10 positions matching TRBD2. This CDR3 is 16 amino acids long. V shed 6 bases and J 6 bases; nucleotides not matched to a gene: 14. Per the germline V gene, CDR1 is MNHEY and CDR2 is SVGEGT. CDR3 in DNA: TGTGCCAGCAGCCAGCGAGATGGGACTAGCGAAATCGAGCAGTACTTC. Its protein is CASSQRDGTSEIEQYF.

The chain combines TRBV28 with TRBJ1-1; no clear D. Germline CDR1 is MDHEN and CDR2 is SYDVKM. Deletions cut 2 bases from V and 1 base from J, with 11 bases between. This CDR3 is built from 15 residues. Written as DNA, the CDR3 is TGTGCCAGCAGTTTACTGGGATCACCGAACACTGAAGCTTTCTTT. Translating it yields CASSLLGSPNTEAFF.

The gene calls are TRBV5-4 and TRBJ1-1, with D maybe TRBD1 (5 bases). Trimming shortened V by 5 bases and J by 1 base, and 15 bases separated the two germline ends. The CDR3 has 15 residues. The germline gives CDR1 SGHNT, CDR2 YYREEE (reference sequence). The CDR3 reads CASRTRDFSNTEAFF. The CDR3, as DNA: TGTGCCAGCAGGACGAGGGACTTTTCGAACACTGAAGCTTTCTTT.

This chain links TRBV6-5 with TRBJ1-1; no reliable D call. Germline lookup yields CDR1 MNHEY and CDR2 SVGAGI. The CDR3 length is 11 residues. Trimming shortened V by 1 base and J by 8 bases, and 5 bases separated the two germline ends. CDR3 sequence reads: CASSYFREAFF. In DNA form, the CDR3 reads TGTGCCAGCAGTTACTTTAGGGAAGCTTTCTTT.

This clone was detected only once. The V and J genes are TRBV19 and TRBJ1-5; D is ambiguous. V lost 7 bases, J lost 2 bases, and 12 bases lay in between. This CDR3 contains 14 residues. Germline values: CDR1 LNHDA, CDR2 SQIVND (reference sequence). The CDR3 reads CASTLNTGNQPQHF. CDR3 DNA: TGTGCCAGTACCCTGAACACGGGCAATCAGCCCCAGCATTTT.